Each of the 18 T cell receptor beta chains below was sequenced from the same sample in a study of T cells after yellow fever vaccination. A single record per CDR3 protein comes from TCRdb applying MiXCR to the 5' RACE reads. The table records 450,000 to 550,000 distinct CDR3 sequences, under 25% of them present only once. The specimen comprised PBMCs, sampled 15 days after the yellow fever booster vaccination. These receptors all come from a young man who received the YFV17D yellow fever vaccine.

This rearrangement joins TRBV7-9 to TRBJ1-1, with D uncertain. This CDR3 spans 12 amino acids. Germline V gene data show CDR1 as SEHNR and CDR2 as FQNEAQ (reference sequence). V lost 6 bases and J 4 bases, leaving 9 bases between the germline ends. This chain's CDR3 is CASRETATEAFF. The CDR3 DNA reads as TGTGCCAGCAGGGAGACGGCCACTGAAGCTTTCTTT.

This clonotype was seen a handful of times. The chain couples TRBV20-1 to TRBJ2-7; 7 bases are shared with TRBD2. Looked up from germline, CDR1 is DFQATT and CDR2 is SNEGSKA (reference sequence). V lost 4 bases, J lost 2 bases, and 8 bases stayed unmatched. The CDR3 runs 14 residues. The CDR3 DNA is TGCAGTGCTATGGGGCTAGCGGAAACCTACGAGCAGTACTTC. Protein product: CSAMGLAETYEQYF.

The J gene is TRBJ1-2, the V gene TRBV20-1, with 9 bases that match TRBD1. V lost 6 bases to trimming and J lost 3 bases; unmatched junction nucleotides: 5. The CDR3 sequence is 13 residues long. Germline values: CDR1 DFQATT, CDR2 SNEGSKA (reference sequence). As DNA, the CDR3 is TGCAGTGCCAGGGACAGGGCGCACTATGGCTACACCTTC. This translates into CSARDRAHYGYTF.

This clonotype was seen only a few times. V and J are TRBV3-1 and TRBJ1-5; 10 positions match TRBD1. The CDR3 has 16 amino acids. Looked up from germline, CDR1 is LGHDT and CDR2 is YNNKEL (reference sequence). V gave up 3 bases and J gave up 2 bases; unmatched junction bases: 4. The CDR3 DNA sequence: TGTGCCAGCAGCCAGACCGGGACAGGGGGCAATCAGCCCCAGCATTTT. It translates to CASSQTGTGGNQPQHF.

This clonotype turned up a few times. The chain is built from TRBV25-1 and TRBJ2-3; 9 bases map to TRBD2. The V and J ends lost 4 bases and 11 bases, in that order; junction bases with no gene match: 25. The length of the CDR3 is 19 residues. Germline values: CDR1 MGHDK, CDR2 SYGVNS. CDR3: CASSGTRGASGTSWWWQYF. The CDR3 nucleotides read TGTGCCAGCAGTGGCACTAGGGGAGCTAGCGGGACCTCATGGTGGTGGCAGTATTTT.

This clonotype has a handful of counts. This chain uses TRBV20-1 with TRBJ2-3, with D unresolved. The CDR3 has 14 residues. The V gene lost 3 bases and the J gene lost 0 bases, with 10 bases spanning the gap. The germline CDR1 and CDR2 sequences are DFQATT and SNEGSKA (reference sequence). The CDR3 sequence: CSASRTASTDTQYF. The CDR3 region has the DNA TGCAGTGCTAGCCGGACCGCTAGCACAGATACGCAGTATTTT.

The chain links TRBV7-2 to TRBJ2-1; the D call may be TRBD1 or TRBD2 (5 bases each). The germline V and J ends were trimmed by 4 bases and 6 bases, with 16 bases remaining between them. CDR3 length: 15 amino acids. Per germline, CDR1 SGHTA and CDR2 FQGNSA. As DNA, the CDR3 is TGTGCCAGCAGCTCCGGGGTGGGGCCTTTCAATGAGCAGTTCTTC. This codes for CASSSGVGPFNEQFF.

J is TRBJ2-1 and V is TRBV7-9; TRBD1 might be the D (5 bases). Germline assignment: CDR1 SEHNR and CDR2 FQNEAQ (reference sequence). The CDR3 has 11 amino acids. The CDR3 spells CALDSYNEQFF. The DNA of the CDR3 is TGTGCTTTAGACAGTTACAATGAGCAGTTCTTC.

This clonotype was detected only a few times. The chain recombines TRBV7-9 with TRBJ1-3; D is unclear. V was shortened by 9 bases and J by 3 bases, with 6 bases between the two germline ends. This CDR3 is 11 amino acids long. Looked up from germline, CDR1 is SEHNR and CDR2 is FQNEAQ (reference sequence). This chain's CDR3 is CARVVGNTIYF. In DNA, the CDR3 is TGTGCCAGAGTAGTTGGAAACACCATATATTTT. Full variable domain (remainder filled in from reference TRBV7-9 and TRBJ1-3): DTGVSQNPRHKITKRGQNVTFRCDPISEHNRLYWYRQTLGQGPEFLTYFQNEAQLEKSRLLSDRFSAERPKGSFSTLEIQRTEQGDSAMYLCARVVGNTIYFGEGSWLTVV.

This clonotype occurred once. V is TRBV20-1 and J is TRBJ2-5, with D tentatively TRBD1 (5 bases). This CDR3 spans 13 amino acids. Trimming removed 0 bases at V and 6 bases at J, with 11 bases between. From germline, CDR1 is DFQATT and CDR2 SNEGSKA (reference sequence). The CDR3 DNA is TGCAGTGCTAGAGAGACAGTCGGCAAGACCCAGTACTTC. Residues: CSARETVGKTQYF.

As DNA, the CDR3 is TGTGCCAGCAGTCTTAAGGGGGACGCGGGCCACGAGCAGTACTTC. As protein: CASSLKGDAGHEQYF. The chain is built from TRBV2 and TRBJ2-7; weak D call: TRBD1 (6 bases). Trimming shortened V by 5 bases and J by 5 bases, and 19 bases separated the two germline ends. Per the germline V gene, CDR1 is SNHLY and CDR2 is FYNNEI. The CDR3 spans 15 residues.

This clonotype has only a few counts. V gene TRBV7-2 combines with J gene TRBJ2-1; the match to TRBD1 covers 7 bases. CDR1 SGHTA and CDR2 FQGNSA come from the germline V gene. After removal of 6 bases from V and 4 bases from J, the junction contained 9 bases not matched to a gene. The CDR3 has 15 amino acids. In DNA, the CDR3 is TGTGCCAGCAGGCCTGCCGGGACAGCTTACAATGAGCAGTTCTTC. Translating it yields CASRPAGTAYNEQFF.

This clonotype was counted between two and nine times. J is TRBJ2-3 and V is TRBV20-1; weak D call: TRBD2 (6 bases). Trimming took 3 bases from V and 3 from J, leaving 19 bases between them. The CDR3 sequence is 16 residues long. Germline CDR1 and CDR2: DFQATT and SNEGSKA (reference sequence). The CDR3 sequence is CSASPTLQEGTDTQYF. For the CDR3, the DNA is TGCAGTGCTAGCCCCACCCTACAGGAGGGGACAGATACGCAGTATTTT.

This clonotype was seen only a few times. DNA of the CDR3: TGTGCCAGCAGCTTATCGAGGACCCGCTGGGAGAACACTGAAGCTTTCTTT. It is translated as CASSLSRTRWENTEAFF. The rearrangement joins TRBV5-6 to TRBJ1-1, with D unclear. Germline lookup yields CDR1 SGHDT and CDR2 YYEEEE. V was cut by 2 bases and J by 1 base, with 18 bases left in between. CDR3 length equals 17 residues.

This clonotype was recorded a few times. J is TRBJ2-3 and V is TRBV7-2; 7 bases fit TRBD2. The CDR3 totals 15 residues. The J segment lost 7 bases and the V segment lost 1 base, leaving 8 bases of the junction unmatched. Germline V gene data show CDR1 as SGHTA and CDR2 as FQGNSA. CDR3 region: CASSLGASGQNTQYF. The CDR3 DNA is TGTGCCAGCAGCTTAGGGGCTAGCGGACAAAATACGCAGTATTTT.

This clonotype has only a few counts. This chain connects TRBV12-3 or TRBV12-4 to TRBJ2-6; TRBD1 agrees at 9 bases. V was pared by 6 bases and J by 1 base, with 10 bases of the junction left unmatched. The CDR3 extends over 18 amino acids. CDR3: CASRARQGVSSGANVLTF. The CDR3 region has the DNA TGTGCCAGCAGAGCGAGACAGGGGGTTTCTTCTGGGGCCAACGTCCTGACTTTC.

The DNA of the CDR3 is TGTGCCAGCAGCGTCACCGGGACTCGCTACGAGCAGTACTTC. This encodes CASSVTGTRYEQYF. This chain links TRBV12-3 or TRBV12-4 with TRBJ2-7; TRBD2 might be the D (6 bases). CDR3 length: 14 amino acids. The ends were cut back, 6 bases at V and 3 bases at J, with 15 bases in the middle.

The gene calls are TRBV11-2 and TRBJ2-5; the D gene could be TRBD1 or TRBD2 (5 bases each). The CDR3 length is 15 residues. Per germline, CDR1 SGHAT and CDR2 FQNNGV. V shed 5 bases and J shed 8 bases, with 21 bases lying between them. CDR3 protein: CASSPASGPLRTQYF. CDR3 nucleotides: TGTGCCAGCAGCCCAGCGTCGGGACCACTGCGAACCCAGTACTTC. Full variable domain (outside the CDR3, taken from reference TRBV11-2 and TRBJ2-5): EAGVAQSPRYKIIEKRQSVAFWCNPISGHATLYWYQQILGQGPKLLIQFQNNGVVDDSQLPKDRFSAERLKGVDSTLKIQPAKLEDSAVYLCASSPASGPLRTQYFGPGTRLLVL.